This T cell receptor (beta chain) was documented in a study of circulating and synovial CD4+ cells in juvenile arthritis. The table came from immunoSEQ multiplex PCR; TCRdb's copy has only in-frame clones and leaves some out. The sample contains 30,000 or so clones, about 95% of which appear only once. Regarding this clone: What it recognizes is unknown.

The study's findings and limits: Some such blood samples were as oligoclonal as synovium. Circulating pathogenic-like and bulk T cells looked alike by Vbeta family usage.

Donors were patients with active juvenile idiopathic arthritis. V shed 2 bases and J 3 bases; nucleotides not matched to a gene: 5. The CDR3 extends over 16 amino acids. Germline assignment: CDR1 MNHEY and CDR2 SVGAGI. V is TRBV6-5 and J is TRBJ1-3, with TRBD1 identical over 9 bases. The sample comprised CD4+ T cells from blood. This TCR came from a human donor with juvenile idiopathic arthritis. This chain's CDR3 is CASSYAGTGFGNTIYF. The CDR3 DNA reads as TGTGCCAGCAGTTACGCCGGGACAGGGTTTGGAAACACCATATATTTT.